Listed below are T cell receptor beta chains from one sample, sequenced in a study of Graves' ophthalmopathy and Graves' hyperthyroidism. TCRdb reprocessed the multiplex PCR reads with MiXCR, giving one entry per CDR3 protein. The repertoire holds about 500,000 distinct CDR3 sequences, with approximately 15% as singletons. Sequenced: blood. Receptor source: a woman under 40 with Graves' ophthalmopathy. Both conserved end residues are trimmed from each CDR3. The order of the fields is D gene, V gene, J gene, CDR3 protein. D genes are given only for firm matches.

-	TRBV24-1	TRBJ2-7	ATSVTQAGEQY
TRBD1	TRBV28	TRBJ2-5	ASSLPQGAGETQY
-	TRBV5-1	TRBJ2-7	ASSFGTENYEQY
-	TRBV20-1	TRBJ1-2	SAWGLNYGYT
-	TRBV6-1	TRBJ1-1	ASSEAAGDHTEAF
-	TRBV9	TRBJ2-2	ASSVVGGPMNTGELF
TRBD1	TRBV20-1	TRBJ2-7	SAGGTGRPEQY
-	TRBV6-2/TRBV6-3	TRBJ2-7	ASSPGGTFEQY
TRBD1	TRBV28	TRBJ1-3	ASSRGTHTIY
TRBD2	TRBV6-5	TRBJ2-2	ASRRGGAITGELF
TRBD1	TRBV20-1	TRBJ1-2	SAPSGTGGFYGYT
TRBD1	TRBV7-9	TRBJ2-7	ASSNYRDSGLYEQY
TRBD1	TRBV12-5	TRBJ2-7	ASVDDRGQYEQY
TRBD1	TRBV13	TRBJ1-2	ASSHTGGSYT
-	TRBV6-2/TRBV6-3	TRBJ2-5	ASRHTSGGGAGETQY
-	TRBV18	TRBJ2-5	ASSPPSRVETQY
-	TRBV6-2/TRBV6-3	TRBJ2-7	ASSGHFEQY
-	TRBV20-1	TRBJ1-2	SATVLLDRLRNYGYT
-	TRBV2	TRBJ2-5	DSSEQRQETQY
TRBD2	TRBV12-3/TRBV12-4	TRBJ2-5	ASSWLSGREETQY
-	TRBV12-3/TRBV12-4	TRBJ1-1	ASSYLRGGLNTEAF
-	TRBV28	TRBJ2-2	ASAGAHTGELF
TRBD2	TRBV28	TRBJ2-7	ASSPLRLQGGYEQY
-	TRBV11-2	TRBJ1-1	ASSLPQGSGNTEAF
-	TRBV10-3	TRBJ1-2	AISEGAGNGYT
-	TRBV7-9	TRBJ1-2	ASTLKGLDYGYT
TRBD1	TRBV29-1	TRBJ1-1	SAVTGGGTEAF
TRBD1	TRBV11-2	TRBJ2-3	ASSYRGWDTQY
-	TRBV27	TRBJ1-1	ASSQSSYTEAF
TRBD1	TRBV25-1	TRBJ2-7	ASSVSGDRGRYEQY
TRBD2	TRBV11-2	TRBJ2-5	ASSPTSGGETQY
TRBD2	TRBV12-3/TRBV12-4	TRBJ2-7	ASSNVAGASEQY
TRBD1	TRBV27	TRBJ2-7	ASSSIRDRGFNYEQY
-	TRBV6-2/TRBV6-3	TRBJ1-2	ASSNRGGHTGHGYT
TRBD2	TRBV4-2	TRBJ2-7	ASSRDQTSGGAVVFYEQY
TRBD2	TRBV11-2	TRBJ2-7	ASSFNPSGGPSYEQY
TRBD1	TRBV27	TRBJ1-3	ASSPQGSSGNTIY
-	TRBV20-1	TRBJ1-1	SARDPPGGGETEAF
-	TRBV12-3/TRBV12-4	TRBJ2-5	ASSTSGGRGTQY
TRBD1	TRBV19	TRBJ1-5	ASKETGFNQPQH
TRBD2	TRBV27	TRBJ2-2	ASRMQGGTGELF
-	TRBV28	TRBJ2-5	ASSLFAGGTDQETQY